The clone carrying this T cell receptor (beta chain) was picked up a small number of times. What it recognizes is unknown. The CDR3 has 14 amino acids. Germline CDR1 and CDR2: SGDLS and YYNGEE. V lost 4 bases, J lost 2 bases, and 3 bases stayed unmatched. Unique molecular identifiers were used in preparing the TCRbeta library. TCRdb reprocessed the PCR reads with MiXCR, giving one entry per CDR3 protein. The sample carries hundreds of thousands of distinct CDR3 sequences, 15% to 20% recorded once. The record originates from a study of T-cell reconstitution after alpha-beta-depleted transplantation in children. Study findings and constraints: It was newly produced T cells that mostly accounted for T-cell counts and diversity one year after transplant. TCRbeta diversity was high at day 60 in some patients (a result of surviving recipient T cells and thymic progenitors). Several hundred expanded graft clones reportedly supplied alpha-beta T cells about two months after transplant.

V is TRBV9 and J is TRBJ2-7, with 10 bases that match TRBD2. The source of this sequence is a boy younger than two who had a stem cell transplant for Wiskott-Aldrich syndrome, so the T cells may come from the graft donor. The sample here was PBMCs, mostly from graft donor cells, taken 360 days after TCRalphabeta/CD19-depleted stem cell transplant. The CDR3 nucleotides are TGTGCCAGCAGCTCTAGCGGGAGCCCCTACGAGCAGTACTTC. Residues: CASSSSGSPYEQYF. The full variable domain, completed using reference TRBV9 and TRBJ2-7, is DSGVTQTPKHLITATGQRVTLRCSPRSGDLSVYWYQQSLDQGLQFLIQYYNGEERAKGNILERFSAQQFPDLHSELNLSSLELGDSALYFCASSSSGSPYEQYFGPGTRLTVT.